This entry features one T cell receptor (beta chain) sequence. The data were obtained in a study of blood T cell repertoires in COVID-19. Overall study context: Collection of acute and convalescent COVID-19 samples took place in the United States, Italy and Spain. Sample material is recorded as cDNA or gDNA derived from T cells, B-cell-depleted T cells, or PBMCs.

Original methodology: Scientists estimated how many nucleated cells there were by amplifying reference gene primers. Clones were sequenced by immunoSEQ multiplex PCR, and TCRdb holds only the in-frame ones, with some missing. The DNA was the basis for D and trimming; V, J and clone size are from that table. The table records about 100,000 clones, more than 65% of them present only once. This CDR3 region has 16 residues. Germline V gene data show CDR1 as MDHEN and CDR2 as SYDVKM. J was trimmed by 4 bases and V by 6 bases; bases with no gene match: 13. Sequenced material: peripheral blood. The clonotype was recovered from a woman in her 70s with acute or convalescent COVID-19. This chain links TRBV28 with TRBJ2-7; TRBD1 aligns across 9 bases. The CDR3 region is CASRVTGQGSGYEQYV. The CDR3, as DNA: TGTGCCAGCAGAGTTACGGGACAGGGTTCAGGATACGAGCAGTACGTC.